The T cell receptor (beta chain) described here comes from a study of blood T cell repertoires in COVID-19. The repertoire was sequenced with immunoSEQ multiplex PCR; TCRdb's copy has only in-frame clones and lacks some. The sample consists of some 210,000 clones, around 90% of them appearing once. CDR1 and CDR2 (germline): SQVTM, ANQGSEA. The V and J ends lost 7 bases and 1 base respectively, with 19 bases between them. The length of the CDR3 is 15 residues. J is TRBJ1-1 and V is TRBV29-1; no clear D gene. Sequenced sample: peripheral blood. This receptor was identified in a man aged 55 to 70 who had recovered from COVID-19. CDR3 sequence (DNA): TGCAGCGGGCTTTCCGGCAAGGAGAGGAACACTGAAGCTTTCTTT. Its translation: CSGLSGKERNTEAFF.